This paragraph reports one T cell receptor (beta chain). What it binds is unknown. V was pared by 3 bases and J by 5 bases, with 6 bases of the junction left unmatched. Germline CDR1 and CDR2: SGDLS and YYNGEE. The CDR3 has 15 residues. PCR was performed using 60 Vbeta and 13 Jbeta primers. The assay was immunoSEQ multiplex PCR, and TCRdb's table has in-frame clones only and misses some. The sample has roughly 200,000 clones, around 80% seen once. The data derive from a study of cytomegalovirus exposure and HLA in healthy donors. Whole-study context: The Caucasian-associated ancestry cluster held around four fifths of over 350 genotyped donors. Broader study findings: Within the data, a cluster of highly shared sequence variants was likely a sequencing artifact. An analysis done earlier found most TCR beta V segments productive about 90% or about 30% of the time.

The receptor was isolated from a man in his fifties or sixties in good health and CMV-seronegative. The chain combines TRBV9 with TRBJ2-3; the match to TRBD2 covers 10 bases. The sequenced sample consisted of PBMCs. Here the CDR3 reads CASSDSGRAKDTQYF. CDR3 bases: TGTGCCAGCAGCGACAGCGGGAGGGCCAAAGATACGCAGTATTTT.